One and the same sample provided the 12 T cell receptor beta chains below, sequenced in a study of cytomegalovirus exposure and HLA in healthy donors. PCR was performed using 60 Vbeta and 13 Jbeta primers. Produced via immunoSEQ multiplex PCR; TCRdb's table is partial and in-frame only. The sample has roughly 88,000 clones; approximately 76% are singletons. Sequencing used PBMCs. These receptors were taken from a man aged 30 to 39 in good health and CMV-seropositive.

The V and J genes are TRBV18 and TRBJ1-5; 7 nucleotides line up with TRBD1. CDR1 is KGHSH, CDR2 LQKENI, per germline. The CDR3 is made up of 15 amino acids. The trim removed 4 bases at V and 3 bases at J, leaving 6 bases unmatched. The CDR3 loop reads CASSLTGEINQPQHF. The CDR3 DNA follows: TGTGCCAGCTCACTTACAGGGGAAATCAATCAGCCCCAGCATTTT.

This clone was seen only a few times. The J gene is TRBJ1-1, the V gene TRBV5-1; 8 bases map to TRBD1. Germline V gives CDR1 SGHRS, CDR2 YFSETQ. The ends lost 0 bases at V and 7 bases at J; junction bases unmatched: 5. The CDR3 runs 14 residues. CDR3 nucleotides: TGCGCCAGCAGCTTGGCGGACAGGGTGAGTGAAGCTTTCTTT. This codes for CASSLADRVSEAFF.

CDR3 region: CASRPMRGGDMADTQYF. The CDR3 DNA reads TGTGCCAGCAGGCCCATGCGGGGGGGCGATATGGCAGATACGCAGTATTTT. The chain links TRBV27 to TRBJ2-3; 9 bases are a match to TRBD2. CDR3 length: 17 residues. Germline lookup yields CDR1 MNHEY and CDR2 SMNVEV (reference sequence). V dropped 6 bases and J dropped 4; count of bases not matched to a gene: 14.

This sequence joins TRBV27 and TRBJ1-2, with a weak D call TRBD1 (6 bases). The CDR3 totals 15 residues. Germline CDR1 is MNHEY and CDR2 is SMNVEV (reference sequence). Trimming shortened V by 5 bases and J by 8 bases, and 21 bases separated the two germline ends. CDR3 coding DNA: TGTGCCAGCAGTCCGCGAATACAGGGAATGAGGGGCTACACCTTC. This encodes CASSPRIQGMRGYTF.

The rearrangement links TRBV2 to TRBJ1-2, with TRBD1 identical over 7 bases. V lost 5 bases, J lost 2 bases, and 2 bases stayed unmatched. The V gene's germline CDR1 is SNHLY and CDR2 FYNNEI. CDR3 length: 13 residues. CDR3 in amino acids: CASSPDRNYGYTF. The CDR3 DNA reads as TGTGCCAGCAGTCCGGACAGGAACTATGGCTACACCTTC.

This chain uses TRBV9 with TRBJ2-2; D is undetermined. V lost 3 bases and J 1 base, leaving 4 bases between the germline ends. The germline CDR1 and CDR2 sequences are SGDLS and YYNGEE. CDR3 size: 13 residues. CDR3 DNA: TGTGCCAGCAGCGGTATGAACACCGGGGAGCTGTTTTTT. Its translation: CASSGMNTGELFF. Drawing the rest from reference TRBV9 and TRBJ2-2, the complete variable domain is DSGVTQTPKHLITATGQRVTLRCSPRSGDLSVYWYQQSLDQGLQFLIQYYNGEERAKGNILERFSAQQFPDLHSELNLSSLELGDSALYFCASSGMNTGELFFGEGSRLTVL.

The V and J genes are TRBV30 and TRBJ2-7, with unresolved D. The CDR3 length is 13 residues. V gave up 0 bases and J gave up 2 bases, with 8 bases separating them. The V gene's germline CDR1 is GTSNPN and CDR2 SVGIG (reference sequence). This CDR3 reads CAWSVGQTYEQYF. In nucleotides, the CDR3 is TGTGCCTGGAGTGTTGGGCAGACCTACGAGCAGTACTTC.

The V and J genes are TRBV6-1 and TRBJ2-7; the D gene is possibly TRBD1 (5 bases). Germline V gene data show CDR1 as MNHNS and CDR2 as SASEGT. V was shortened by 8 bases and J by 3 bases, with 11 bases between the two germline ends. This CDR3 region has 12 residues. CDR3 amino acids: CASRGQLYEQYV. As DNA, the CDR3 is TGTGCCAGCCGAGGACAACTCTACGAGCAGTACGTC.

This chain connects TRBV7-3 to TRBJ1-1; 9 nucleotides align to TRBD1. The CDR3 is 14 residues long. Trimming removed 5 bases from V and 4 bases from J; junction bases left unmatched: 5. CDR1 is SGHTA and CDR2 is FQGTGA in the germline V gene. CDR3 sequence (DNA): TGTGCCAGCAGCCCAGGGACAGGGATCACTGAAGCTTTCTTT. This sequence encodes CASSPGTGITEAFF.

This clone was counted only a few times. The rearrangement uses TRBV28 and TRBJ2-3, with TRBD1 matching over 11 bases. Germline-derived CDR1 and CDR2 are MDHEN and SYDVKM. The CDR3 loop spans 15 amino acids. V was clipped by 5 bases and J by 6 bases; unmatched bases: 7. CDR3 sequence: CASSLGGQGVDTQYF. The CDR3 region has the DNA TGTGCCAGCAGTCTGGGGGGACAGGGGGTTGATACGCAGTATTTT.

The chain has TRBV5-1 and TRBJ2-2; D may be TRBD1 (6 bases). The CDR3 is made up of 17 amino acids. V was trimmed by 5 bases and J by 5 bases, leaving 22 bases between them. The germline V gene encodes CDR1 SGHRS and CDR2 YFSETQ. This chain's CDR3 is CASSSQTGRFFTGELFF. For the CDR3, the DNA is TGCGCCAGCAGTTCCCAGACAGGCCGATTTTTTACCGGGGAGCTGTTTTTT. Combining the CDR3 with reference TRBV5-1 and TRBJ2-2 gives the whole variable domain KAGVTQTPRYLIKTRGQQVTLSCSPISGHRSVSWYQQTPGQGLQFLFEYFSETQRNKGNFPGRFSGRQFSNSRSEMNVSTLELGDSALYLCASSSQTGRFFTGELFFGEGSRLTVL.

The chain joins TRBV7-9 to TRBJ1-4; D might be TRBD1 (6 bases). Germline lookup yields CDR1 SEHNR and CDR2 FQNEAQ (reference sequence). V lost 5 bases and J 7 bases, leaving 11 bases between the germline ends. This CDR3 spans 13 amino acids. CDR3 amino acids: CASSVTGSEKLFF. The CDR3 bases are TGTGCCAGCAGCGTAACAGGGAGTGAAAAACTGTTTTTT. The full variable domain, in which reference TRBV7-9 and TRBJ1-4 provide the parts outside the CDR3, is DTGVSQNPRHKITKRGQNVTFRCDPISEHNRLYWYRQTLGQGPEFLTYFQNEAQLEKSRLLSDRFSAERPKGSFSTLEIQRTEQGDSAMYLCASSVTGSEKLFFGSGTQLSVL.